The T cell receptor beta chain under discussion was sequenced for a study of blood T cells in healthy people across ages. Peripheral blood was drawn, about 9.1 milliliters per donor. Total RNA extraction produced at least 6 micrograms (per sample) for the study. Next came a second PCR, run for roughly 6 to 11 cycles, which used a sample-barcoded 5' primer along with a J-beta primer mix. TCRdb re-called the 5' RACE reads through MiXCR, storing one row per CDR3 protein. Among about 720,000 distinct CDR3 sequences listed, 25% were seen once. Another study also made use of these data, one on T cells of mothers and their children. That source adds: Donors comprised three healthy Caucasian mothers plus their six children.

The sample comprised blood. The receptor was derived from a boy aged 5-17 years in good health.

CDR3: CASSLFDRGSYEQYF. The DNA of the CDR3 is TGCGCCAGCAGCTTGTTCGACAGGGGGTCATACGAGCAGTACTTC. V gene TRBV5-1 combines with J gene TRBJ2-1, with 9 bases matching TRBD1. The assigned J gene may be wrong: the sequence end matches TRBJ2-7 better. CDR3 length equals 15 residues. In germline, CDR1 is SGHRS, CDR2 YFSETQ.